These T cell receptor beta chains were read from a single sample in a study of CXCR3-negative and CXCR3-positive naive CD8 T cells. Following a re-call of the 5' RACE reads, TCRdb has one entry per CDR3 protein and lacks DNA. This sample's table has 50,000 to 60,000 distinct CDR3 sequences. The material sequenced was naive CXCR3+ CD8+ T cells from blood. These receptor sequences come from a human donor in good health. Some clones in this sample may be carry-over from other donors' samples. CDR3s include the opening cysteine and the closing phenylalanine or tryptophan. The order of the fields is J gene, V gene, CDR3 protein.

j_call: TRBJ1-1; v_call: TRBV7-9; cdr3_aa: CASRPKDGEAFF
j_call: TRBJ2-7; v_call: TRBV9; cdr3_aa: CASSAGDEQYF
j_call: TRBJ2-2; v_call: TRBV28; cdr3_aa: CAGAGQGFTGELFF
j_call: TRBJ2-7; v_call: TRBV12-3/TRBV12-4; cdr3_aa: CASSFFQGPGYEQYF
j_call: TRBJ2-7; v_call: TRBV27; cdr3_aa: CASSLMESYEQYF
j_call: TRBJ1-1; v_call: TRBV6-4; cdr3_aa: CASSETGTGGTEAFF
j_call: TRBJ1-1; v_call: TRBV7-3; cdr3_aa: CASSATRNTEAFF
j_call: TRBJ2-7; v_call: TRBV11-2; cdr3_aa: CASSFLARANPNEQYF
j_call: TRBJ2-3; v_call: TRBV29-1; cdr3_aa: CSVLPLAGHTDTQYF
j_call: TRBJ2-2; v_call: TRBV6-2/TRBV6-3; cdr3_aa: CASSYSISFTGELFF
j_call: TRBJ2-1; v_call: TRBV20-1; cdr3_aa: CSAEGGPAKNYNEQFF
j_call: TRBJ2-1; v_call: TRBV3-1; cdr3_aa: CASVGPGDDEQFF
j_call: TRBJ1-6; v_call: TRBV5-1; cdr3_aa: CASSPGTGGDSPLHF
j_call: TRBJ2-2; v_call: TRBV7-3; cdr3_aa: CASSWGTGDTGELFF
j_call: TRBJ1-2; v_call: TRBV29-1; cdr3_aa: CSVIDRVESNYGYTF
j_call: TRBJ2-3; v_call: TRBV2; cdr3_aa: CASFLLAGTDTQYF
j_call: TRBJ2-3; v_call: TRBV14; cdr3_aa: CASSQGLGLLPADTQYF
j_call: TRBJ2-7; v_call: TRBV15; cdr3_aa: CATSEPRRYEQYF
j_call: TRBJ1-1; v_call: TRBV6-5; cdr3_aa: CASSLQGLNTEAFF
j_call: TRBJ2-7; v_call: TRBV15; cdr3_aa: CATSRDSNTGTASHEQYF
j_call: TRBJ2-1; v_call: TRBV7-3; cdr3_aa: CASSSDRGRLDEQFF
j_call: TRBJ1-2; v_call: TRBV5-5; cdr3_aa: CASSLKGANYGYTF
j_call: TRBJ2-1; v_call: TRBV9; cdr3_aa: CASSARTSGGEGDKQFF
j_call: TRBJ2-7; v_call: TRBV5-1; cdr3_aa: CASSATGTVAYEQYF
j_call: TRBJ2-1; v_call: TRBV6-6; cdr3_aa: CASSPTGEQFF
j_call: TRBJ2-1; v_call: TRBV6-5; cdr3_aa: CASSYSGRNEQFF
j_call: TRBJ2-7; v_call: TRBV29-1; cdr3_aa: CSVDGGTNSYEQYF
j_call: TRBJ1-1; v_call: TRBV4-3; cdr3_aa: CASSPGGRGESTEAFF
j_call: TRBJ2-1; v_call: TRBV6-4; cdr3_aa: CASSDGAPNEQFF
j_call: TRBJ1-1; v_call: TRBV7-6; cdr3_aa: CASSSGTAPIYTEAFF
j_call: TRBJ1-3; v_call: TRBV29-1; cdr3_aa: CSVMTGAGNTIYF
j_call: TRBJ1-2; v_call: TRBV21-1; cdr3_aa: CASSSLRDPRALTF
j_call: TRBJ2-1; v_call: TRBV28; cdr3_aa: CASSRYWTSANEQFF
j_call: TRBJ2-5; v_call: TRBV7-9; cdr3_aa: CASSLDGTNGETQYF
j_call: TRBJ2-1; v_call: TRBV7-8; cdr3_aa: CASSPRGLAGGFSSYNEQFF
j_call: TRBJ2-7; v_call: TRBV4-3; cdr3_aa: CASSPQSRSYEQYF
j_call: TRBJ1-2; v_call: TRBV7-9; cdr3_aa: CASSLNPVQPGGYTF
j_call: TRBJ2-7; v_call: TRBV4-3; cdr3_aa: CASSQDDSYEQYF
j_call: TRBJ2-7; v_call: TRBV7-9; cdr3_aa: CASRDSLFREQYF
j_call: TRBJ2-7; v_call: TRBV15; cdr3_aa: CATSRNDGLVEQYF
j_call: TRBJ1-2; v_call: TRBV7-2; cdr3_aa: CASSPLPGTDYGYTF
j_call: TRBJ2-1; v_call: TRBV29-1; cdr3_aa: CSVLGYNEQFF
j_call: TRBJ2-3; v_call: TRBV4-1; cdr3_aa: CASSQQGQILFTDTQYF
j_call: TRBJ2-5; v_call: TRBV11-1; cdr3_aa: CASGHGGEYQETQYF
j_call: TRBJ2-3; v_call: TRBV19; cdr3_aa: CASSILGRSETDTQYF
j_call: TRBJ2-2; v_call: TRBV4-2; cdr3_aa: CASSQPGTAGELFF
j_call: TRBJ1-1; v_call: TRBV4-1; cdr3_aa: CASSGGAEAFF
j_call: TRBJ2-7; v_call: TRBV7-9; cdr3_aa: CASSLPQGTTGAYEQYF
j_call: TRBJ1-2; v_call: TRBV28; cdr3_aa: CASIKGPGARNYGYTF
j_call: TRBJ2-7; v_call: TRBV27; cdr3_aa: CASRWTGNSEQYF
j_call: TRBJ1-1; v_call: TRBV7-9; cdr3_aa: CASRVGGELNTEAFF
j_call: TRBJ2-7; v_call: TRBV29-1; cdr3_aa: CSVGWGRTYEQYF
j_call: TRBJ1-1; v_call: TRBV7-9; cdr3_aa: CASSPNLGGTEAFF
j_call: TRBJ2-1; v_call: TRBV20-1; cdr3_aa: CSARRITEVRRTGNEQFF
j_call: TRBJ1-2; v_call: TRBV14; cdr3_aa: CASSQVYGTGYTF